A selection of T cell receptor beta chains follows, all from one sample in a study of human T cells and chemical hapten exposure. TCRdb used MiXCR to reprocess the RACE reads, holding one entry per CDR3 protein. The sample shows about 51,000 distinct CDR3 sequences, about 9% of them seen only once. The specimen comprised whole blood, sampled in connection with sensitization to the hapten diphenylcyclopropenone (DPC). The receptors come from a woman in her thirties or forties with alopecia areata. Some clones in this sample may be carry-over from other donors' samples. Both conserved end residues are part of each CDR3. Each record gives: V gene, D gene, J gene, clone size, CDR3 protein, CDR3 DNA. The D gene is left open where the match is weak. Only part of the rows carry a size: once, few, many, or a class if the clone is expanded.

>TRBV6-2/TRBV6-3|.|TRBJ1-5|few
CASSLRDIQPQHF
TGTGCCAGCAGCTTGCGGGATATACAGCCCCAGCATTTT
>TRBV7-6|.|TRBJ2-2|.
CASSLEIAPNTGELFF
TGTGCCAGCAGCTTAGAGATAGCGCCGAACACCGGGGAGCTGTTTTTT
>TRBV5-6|TRBD1|TRBJ1-3|.
CASSLPTGAGNTIYF
TGTGCCAGCAGCTTACCTACAGGGGCCGGAAACACCATATATTTT
>TRBV7-9|.|TRBJ1-2|few
CASSLNTGNGYTF
TGTGCCAGCAGCCTAAATACAGGGAATGGCTACACCTTC
>TRBV15|.|TRBJ2-3|few
CATSRDRGGATDTQYF
TGTGCCACCAGCAGAGATCGAGGCGGGGCCACAGATACGCAGTATTTT
>TRBV7-2|.|TRBJ2-7|many
CASSLTGEQYF
TGTGCCAGCAGCTTAACGGGAGAGCAGTACTTC
>TRBV6-1|TRBD1|TRBJ2-3|.
CASTPGQGPEDTQYF
TGTGCCAGCACCCCGGGACAGGGACCTGAGGATACGCAGTATTTT
>TRBV12-5|.|TRBJ2-7|many
CASGFLPPKAPKNREEEQYF
TGTGCTAGTGGTTTCCTCCCCCCAAAGGCCCCAAAAAACAGGGAGGAGGAGCAGTACTTC
>TRBV6-5|.|TRBJ1-1|few
CASSLDAGAPNTEAFF
TGTGCCAGCAGTTTAGACGCAGGGGCGCCGAACACTGAAGCTTTCTTT
>TRBV7-6|TRBD2|TRBJ2-1|many
CASSSGLAGGSSYNEQFF
TGTGCCAGCAGCTCGGGACTAGCGGGGGGGAGCTCCTACAATGAGCAGTTCTTC
>TRBV3-1|.|TRBJ2-7|many
CASSQVGEQYF
TGTGCCAGCAGCCAGGTGGGTGAGCAGTACTTC
>TRBV29-1|TRBD1|TRBJ1-5|many
CSVEDLGDRANLRGNQPQHF
TGCAGCGTTGAAGATCTAGGGGACAGGGCGAATCTAAGGGGCAATCAGCCCCAGCATTTT
>TRBV6-2/TRBV6-3|.|TRBJ2-4|many
CASSWEQNIQYF
TGTGCCAGCAGTTGGGAGCAAAACATTCAGTACTTC
>TRBV18|.|TRBJ1-5|.
CASSPRSGYNQPQHF
TGTGCCAGCTCACCACGGTCAGGTTACAATCAGCCCCAGCATTTT
>TRBV7-9|.|TRBJ2-5|once
CASSLAKTGRGETQYF
TGTGCCAGCAGCTTAGCTAAGACAGGGAGGGGAGAGACCCAGTACTTC
>TRBV5-1|TRBD2|TRBJ2-7|many
CASSLGLGGLAEYEQYF
TGCGCCAGCAGCTTAGGACTCGGGGGACTAGCGGAATACGAGCAGTACTTC
>TRBV2|.|TRBJ2-7|many
CASARGPKYEQYF
TGTGCCAGCGCCCGGGGGCCGAAGTACGAGCAGTACTTC
>TRBV7-2|.|TRBJ2-7|many
CASSLAASYEQYF
TGTGCCAGCAGCTTAGCAGCCTCCTACGAGCAGTACTTC
>TRBV7-2|.|TRBJ1-2|.
CASSLEAGHYGYTF
TGTGCCAGCAGCTTAGAGGCCGGGCACTATGGCTACACCTTC
>TRBV6-6|.|TRBJ2-3|few
CASSPQGFPQYF
TGTGCCAGCAGCCCCCAGGGGTTTCCGCAGTATTTT
>TRBV20-1|TRBD2|TRBJ2-7|many
CSARPGGGYEQYF
TGCAGTGCTCGTCCCGGGGGGGGTTACGAGCAGTACTTC
>TRBV28|TRBD1|TRBJ2-7|many
CASKPPGQGAQQYF
TGTGCCAGCAAACCCCCGGGACAGGGGGCCCAGCAGTACTTC
>TRBV5-1|.|TRBJ2-3|many
CASSLRGTGLGADTQYF
TGCGCCAGCAGCTTGCGGGGAACAGGGCTGGGAGCAGATACGCAGTATTTT
>TRBV9|TRBD2|TRBJ2-5|many
CASSSSGGTIETQYF
TGTGCCAGCAGCTCCAGCGGGGGGACCATCGAGACCCAGTACTTC
>TRBV20-1|TRBD1|TRBJ1-3|.
CRLIGDSLPMISGNTIYF
TGCAGGCTCATCGGGGACAGCCTCCCGATGATTTCTGGAAACACCATATATTTT
>TRBV9|.|TRBJ2-3|many
CASSVEGDGTQYF
TGTGCCAGCAGCGTAGAGGGGGACGGTACGCAGTATTTT
>TRBV2|.|TRBJ2-5|many
CASRPGGGGRQETQYF
TGTGCCAGCCGCCCGGGGGGCGGGGGAAGACAAGAGACCCAGTACTTC
>TRBV5-5|.|TRBJ2-3|few
CASTRGFRQGTQYF
TGTGCCAGCACCAGAGGGTTCCGCCAGGGTACGCAGTATTTT
>TRBV27|.|TRBJ1-1|.
CASSLYAATEAFF
TGTGCCAGCAGTTTATACGCGGCCACTGAAGCTTTCTTT
>TRBV20-1|.|TRBJ2-3|.
CSASTGLGTDTQYF
TGCAGTGCTAGTACAGGCCTCGGCACAGATACGCAGTATTTT
>TRBV12-3/TRBV12-4|.|TRBJ1-2|many
CASSLDVNYGYTF
TGTGCCAGCAGTTTAGATGTTAACTATGGCTACACCTTC
>TRBV5-1|TRBD1|TRBJ1-1|many
CASSLSGGVTEAFF
TGCGCCAGCAGCTTGTCAGGGGGCGTCACTGAAGCTTTCTTT
>TRBV28|.|TRBJ2-3|few
CASSLFGGFSTDTQYF
TGTGCCAGCAGTTTATTTGGTGGGTTTTCCACAGATACGCAGTATTTT
>TRBV6-4|.|TRBJ1-1|many
CASSDSQNTEAFF
TGTGCCAGCAGTGACTCACAGAACACTGAAGCTTTCTTT
>TRBV30|.|TRBJ1-1|.
CAWSVLRTPPEAFF
TGTGCCTGGAGTGTACTCAGGACACCCCCTGAAGCTTTCTTT
>TRBV14|.|TRBJ2-1|many
CASICDNEQFF
TGTGCCAGCATATGCGACAATGAGCAGTTCTTC